This TCR beta chain was sequenced in a study of T cells after posttransplantation cyclophosphamide. For this clone: Antigen unknown.

Notes on the study in general: Donor CD8+ memory clones often dominated recipient blood repertoires at later times.

Generated by immunoSEQ multiplex PCR, the TCRdb table keeps only in-frame clones and is missing some. This table holds 30,000 or so clones, more than 80% found once. V shed 2 bases and J shed 0 bases, with 10 bases lying between them. Germline V CDR1 and CDR2: SGHRS, YFSETQ. The CDR3 runs 15 residues. The sequenced sample was PBMCs. This chain connects TRBV5-1 to TRBJ2-3; D call uncertain. This TCR was recovered from a man over 45. CDR3 sequence: CASSLVQPSTDTQYF. The CDR3 coding sequence is TGCGCCAGCAGCTTAGTACAGCCAAGCACAGATACGCAGTATTTT. The full variable domain, in which reference TRBV5-1 and TRBJ2-3 provide the parts outside the CDR3, is KAGVTQTPRYLIKTRGQQVTLSCSPISGHRSVSWYQQTPGQGLQFLFEYFSETQRNKGNFPGRFSGRQFSNSRSEMNVSTLELGDSALYLCASSLVQPSTDTQYFGPGTRLTVL.